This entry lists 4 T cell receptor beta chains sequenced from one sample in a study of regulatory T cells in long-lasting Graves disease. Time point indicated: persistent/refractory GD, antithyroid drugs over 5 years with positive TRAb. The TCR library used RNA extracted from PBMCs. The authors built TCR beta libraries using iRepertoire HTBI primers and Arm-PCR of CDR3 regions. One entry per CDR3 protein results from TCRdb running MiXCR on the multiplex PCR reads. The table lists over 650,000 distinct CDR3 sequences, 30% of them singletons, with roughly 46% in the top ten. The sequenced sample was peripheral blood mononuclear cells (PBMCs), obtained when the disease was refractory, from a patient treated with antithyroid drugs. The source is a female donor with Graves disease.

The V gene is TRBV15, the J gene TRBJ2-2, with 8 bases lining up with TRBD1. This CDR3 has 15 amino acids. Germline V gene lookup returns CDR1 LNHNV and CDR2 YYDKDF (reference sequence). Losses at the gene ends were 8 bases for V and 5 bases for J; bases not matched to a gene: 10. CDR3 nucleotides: TGTGCCACCGGGCCTGGACAGGGACGGACCGGGGAGCTGTTTTTT. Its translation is CATGPGQGRTGELFF. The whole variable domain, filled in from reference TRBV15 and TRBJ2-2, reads DAMVIQNPRYQVTQFGKPVTLSCSQTLNHNVMYWYQQKSSQAPKLLFHYYDKDFNNEADTPDNFQSRRPNTSFCFLDIRSPGLGDTAMYLCATGPGQGRTGELFFGEGSRLTVL.

The CDR3 DNA reads TGTGCCATCAGTGAGCCTTCGCGGGGAGAGGCGGCCGCTGGAAACACCATATATTTT. Translating it yields CAISEPSRGEAAAGNTIYF. The V call is TRBV10-3, the J call TRBJ1-3; D gene uncertain. Germline CDR1 is ENHRY and CDR2 is SYGVKD. The CDR3 loop spans 19 amino acids. Trimming pared 2 bases from V and 2 bases from J, leaving 22 bases between.

CDR3 nucleotide sequence: TGCAGTGTCTTGACTAGCGGGAGCTCCTACGAGCAGTACTTC. Protein product: CSVLTSGSSYEQYF. The V and J genes are TRBV20-1 and TRBJ2-7; 12 bases align to TRBD2. The CDR3 loop spans 14 amino acids. Germline V gene sequence: CDR1 DFQATT, CDR2 SNEGSKA (reference sequence). J was trimmed by 0 bases and V by 7 bases; bases with no gene match: 4.

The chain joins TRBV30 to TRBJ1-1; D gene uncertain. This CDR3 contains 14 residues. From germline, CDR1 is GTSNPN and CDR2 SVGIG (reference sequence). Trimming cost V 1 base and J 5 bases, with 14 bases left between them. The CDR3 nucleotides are TGTGCCTGGAGTGCGAGTTTCGCCGGGACTGAAGCTTTCTTT. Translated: CAWSASFAGTEAFF.